The following is a T cell receptor beta chain sequence with its context. Its antigen is still unknown. The assay was immunoSEQ multiplex PCR, and TCRdb's table has in-frame clones only and misses some. The profile covers some 310,000 clones, with roughly 87% appearing a single time and more than 0.95% taken by the ten largest. This specimen comes from a study of cytomegalovirus exposure and HLA in healthy donors. Study results and caveats: Under in vitro conditions, three CMV-associated chains were confirmed as specific for CMV antigens.

The J segment lost 2 bases and the V segment lost 8 bases, leaving 7 bases of the junction unmatched. CDR3 length equals 14 residues. Germline CDR1 is MNHEY and CDR2 is SVGAGI. The TCR sequence derives from a man younger than 40 in good health and CMV-seronegative. Material for sequencing was PBMCs. The chain combines TRBV6-5 with TRBJ2-3, with TRBD2 identical over 7 bases. CDR3 sequence: CASGSGKLTDTQYF. Here the CDR3 DNA reads TGTGCCAGCGGCAGCGGGAAACTCACAGATACGCAGTATTTT.